The clone carrying this T cell receptor beta chain was detected only a few times. CDR1 and CDR2 from the germline V gene are MRHNA and SNTAGT. The V segment lost 4 bases and the J segment 8 bases; nucleotides outside the gene matches: 6. This CDR3 has 15 residues. This sample is part of a study of identical twins. In TCRdb, the 5' RACE reads were re-called with MiXCR into one record per CDR3 protein. The table includes hundreds of thousands of distinct CDR3 sequences, 6.1% detected once. The rearrangement links TRBV6-4 to TRBJ2-1; TRBD2 aligns across 12 bases. The source of this sequence is a man younger than 35 in good health. The sample comprised naive T cells sorted from blood. This CDR3 is CASSASLAGGDEQFF. The CDR3 DNA reads TGTGCCAGCAGTGCCTCCCTAGCGGGAGGGGATGAGCAGTTCTTC.